These 24 T cell receptor beta chains originate from one sample sequenced in a study of vaccination effects on CD4 cells after COVID-19. The assay was immunoSEQ multiplex PCR, and TCRdb's table has in-frame clones only and misses some. Of approximately 54,000 clones listed, around 85% are singletons. For these TCRs, the target antigens are not known. Antigen-specific CD4+ T cells expanded by the ViraFEST assay with viral peptide pools were then sequenced. The authors isolated CD4+ T cells after ten to eleven days of culture. The material sequenced was CD4+ T cells from PBMCs cultured with HCoV-229E spike peptides, taken before COVID-19 vaccination. The receptors shown here come from a human donor who received a COVID-19 vaccine.

The chain combines TRBV10-3 with TRBJ2-2, with D perhaps matching TRBD2 (5 bases). Germline CDR1 reads ENHRY; CDR2 reads SYGVKD. The ends were cut back, 4 bases at V and 5 bases at J, with 11 bases in the middle. The CDR3 is 14 amino acids. Written as DNA, the CDR3 is TGTGCCATCAGTGTCGGGATTAGTACCGGGGAGCTGTTTTTT. Its translation: CAISVGISTGELFF.

This clone was counted a few times. The V and J genes are TRBV6-5 and TRBJ1-2; D possibly corresponds to TRBD1 (5 bases). Germline V gene data show CDR1 as MNHEY and CDR2 as SVGAGI. This CDR3 spans 14 amino acids. With 7 bases removed from V and 3 bases from J, the gap between germline ends came to 15 bases. The CDR3 DNA follows: TGTGCCAGCACTTTTCGACAGTCCTACTATGGCTACACCTTC. Translation gives CASTFRQSYYGYTF.

The V gene is TRBV7-3, the J gene TRBJ2-1; 15 bases map to TRBD2. Looked up from germline, CDR1 is SGHTA and CDR2 is FQGTGA. This CDR3 is 17 amino acids long. V dropped 4 bases and J dropped 5; count of bases not matched to a gene: 6. CDR3 nucleotides: TGTGCCAGCAGCTGGACTAGCGGGGGGGCGTGGGACAATGAGCAGTTCTTC. Encoded protein: CASSWTSGGAWDNEQFF.

The rearrangement links TRBV9 to TRBJ2-6, with a possible D match to TRBD2 (6 bases). This CDR3 is built from 19 residues. CDR1 is SGDLS and CDR2 is YYNGEE in the germline V gene. Trimming pared 0 bases from V and 3 bases from J, leaving 19 bases between. DNA of the CDR3: TGTGCCAGCAGCGTAGTGGACCGCACTACGGGGGTTGGGGCCAACGTCCTGACTTTC. Protein product: CASSVVDRTTGVGANVLTF.

The rearrangement joins TRBV6-6 to TRBJ2-2; D is perhaps TRBD2 (5 bases). CDR3 length: 12 residues. The V end was cut by 8 bases, the J end by 6 bases, with 10 bases between. Germline V CDR1 and CDR2: MNHNY, SVGAGI (reference sequence). The CDR3, as DNA: TGTGCCAGCGGGCTAGCTTCCGGGGAGCTGTTTTTT. This gives the protein CASGLASGELFF.

This chain links TRBV29-1 with TRBJ2-5; D not resolved. Germline V CDR1 and CDR2: SQVTM, ANQGSEA. V was trimmed by 5 bases and J by 0 bases, leaving 7 bases between them. The CDR3 runs to 12 residues. The CDR3, as DNA: TGCAGCGTTTTCCTATACCAAGAGACCCAGTACTTC. Encoded protein: CSVFLYQETQYF.

The chain employs TRBV9 and TRBJ1-5; a possible D gene is TRBD1 (6 bases). Germline CDR1 reads SGDLS; CDR2 reads YYNGEE. V was shortened by 0 bases and J by 6 bases, with 13 bases between the two germline ends. The CDR3 sequence is 15 residues long. The CDR3 coding sequence is TGTGCCAGCAGCGTAGGGGGGGCGCAGGGTCAGCCCCAGCATTTT. This gives the protein CASSVGGAQGQPQHF.

J is TRBJ1-5 and V is TRBV18; TRBD1 matches 11 bases. CDR1 and CDR2 (germline): KGHSH, LQKENI. V gave up 3 bases and J gave up 4 bases; unmatched junction bases: 2. The CDR3 consists of 15 residues. This CDR3 reads CASSPGQGENQPQHF. The DNA of the CDR3 is TGTGCCAGCTCACCGGGACAGGGGGAGAATCAGCCCCAGCATTTT.

The CDR3 loop reads CASSSGQVLNIQYF. CDR3 bases: TGTGCCAGCAGTTCTGGACAGGTACTAAACATTCAGTACTTC. This chain links TRBV5-4 with TRBJ2-4, with 7 bases lining up with TRBD1. There are 14 residues in the CDR3. V lost 5 bases and J lost 6; bases outside the gene matches: 8. Per germline, CDR1 SGHNT and CDR2 YYREEE (reference sequence). Combining the CDR3 with reference TRBV5-4 and TRBJ2-4 gives the whole variable domain ETGVTQSPTHLIKTRGQQVTLRCSSQSGHNTVSWYQQALGQGPQFIFQYYREEENGRGNFPPRFSGLQFPNYSSELNVNALELDDSALYLCASSSGQVLNIQYFGAGTRLSVL.

V usage is TRBV4-2 and J usage is TRBJ1-6; a possible D gene is TRBD1 (5 bases). Trimming removed 0 bases from V and 6 bases from J, with 9 bases in between. Germline CDR1 is LGHNA and CDR2 is YNFKEQ. The length of the CDR3 is 15 residues. The CDR3 is CASSQDPRGNSPLHF. Written as DNA, the CDR3 is TGTGCCAGCAGCCAAGACCCAAGGGGTAATTCACCCCTCCACTTT.

The V call is TRBV5-4, the J call TRBJ1-5; D ambiguous. The CDR3 is 14 residues long. Germline CDR1 and CDR2: SGHNT and YYREEE (reference sequence). V lost 4 bases, J lost 0 bases, and 8 bases lay in between. For the CDR3, the DNA is TGTGCCAGCAGCGTCGGCAATAGCAATCAGCCCCAGCATTTT. Its translation: CASSVGNSNQPQHF.

Here the CDR3 DNA reads TGTGCCAGCAGTGAAAATTTGAACAGGGGGCCTGTGGGAGCTTTCTTT. It yields the protein CASSENLNRGPVGAFF. The rearrangement links TRBV6-1 to TRBJ1-1; 9 nucleotides line up with TRBD1. Germline V gene lookup returns CDR1 MNHNS and CDR2 SASEGT. After removal of 2 bases from V and 10 bases from J, the junction contained 14 bases not matched to a gene. CDR3 size: 16 residues.

This chain's CDR3 is CASSLGRGTGSSGANVLTF. In DNA form, the CDR3 reads TGCGCCAGCAGCCTTGGAAGGGGGACAGGTAGCTCTGGGGCCAACGTCCTGACTTTC. The V and J genes are TRBV5-1 and TRBJ2-6, with 8 bases fitting TRBD1. V trimming: 4 bases; J trimming: 0 bases; junction bases outside the gene matches: 12. Germline V gene data show CDR1 as SGHRS and CDR2 as YFSETQ. The length of the CDR3 is 19 residues. Full variable domain (rest looked up from reference TRBV5-1 and TRBJ2-6): KAGVTQTPRYLIKTRGQQVTLSCSPISGHRSVSWYQQTPGQGLQFLFEYFSETQRNKGNFPGRFSGRQFSNSRSEMNVSTLELGDSALYLCASSLGRGTGSSGANVLTFGAGSRLTVL.

This clone has just one count. V usage is TRBV7-2 and J usage is TRBJ2-5; 8 bases agree with TRBD2. The CDR3 has 13 residues. Germline assignment: CDR1 SGHTA and CDR2 FQGNSA. V shed 8 bases, J shed 2 bases, and the junction held 4 bases outside the gene matches. CDR3 amino acids: CASVRGGQETQYF. The CDR3 nucleotides are TGTGCCAGCGTACGGGGGGGTCAAGAGACCCAGTACTTC.

The chain recombines TRBV12-5 with TRBJ1-2, with 9 bases aligning to TRBD1. The germline CDR1 and CDR2 sequences are LGHNT and FRNRAP. The CDR3 consists of 15 residues. Trimming took 1 base from V and 5 from J; bases not matched to a gene: 5. The CDR3 loop is CASGLATGGGYGYTF. The CDR3 DNA reads TGTGCTAGTGGTTTGGCAACAGGGGGCGGGTATGGCTACACCTTC.

The gene calls are TRBV7-9 and TRBJ1-4, with 9 bases identical to TRBD1. The CDR3 loop spans 14 amino acids. Germline CDR1 and CDR2: SEHNR and FQNEAQ (reference sequence). After removal of 7 bases from V and 8 bases from J, the junction contained 8 bases not matched to a gene. The CDR3 protein is CASNRGQGEEKLFF. The DNA for the CDR3 is TGTGCCAGCAATCGGGGACAGGGCGAAGAAAAACTGTTTTTT.

This clone was seen a few times. Other DNA sequences in the sample encode the same CDR3. The chain joins TRBV30 to TRBJ1-5; D is ambiguous. The CDR3 has 13 amino acids. From germline, CDR1 is GTSNPN and CDR2 SVGIG (reference sequence). V was clipped by 2 bases and J by 1 base, with 6 bases between them. The CDR3 region is CAWSLGSNQPQHF. The CDR3 DNA reads as TGTGCCTGGAGTCTAGGGAGCAATCAGCCCCAGCATTTT.

This chain connects TRBV18 to TRBJ1-3; 7 bases fit TRBD1. The CDR3 covers 19 residues. Germline V CDR1 and CDR2: KGHSH, LQKENI. V shed 2 bases, J shed 4 bases, and the junction held 17 bases outside the gene matches. The CDR3: CASSPTPMGQLTSGNTIYF. The CDR3, as DNA: TGTGCCAGCTCACCAACACCCATGGGACAGTTGACTTCGGGAAACACCATATATTTT.

CDR3 sequence: CASVMTGLVGYTF. CDR3 in DNA: TGTGCCAGCGTAATGACAGGGCTTGTAGGCTACACCTTC. V is TRBV28 and J is TRBJ1-2, with 7 positions matching TRBD1. After removal of 8 bases from V and 8 bases from J, the junction contained 11 bases not matched to a gene. The V gene's germline CDR1 is MDHEN and CDR2 SYDVKM. The CDR3 has 13 amino acids.

The chain carries TRBV28 and TRBJ1-3; D might be TRBD1 (5 bases). Trimming took off 7 bases at V and 3 bases at J, with 19 bases between the two ends. The germline V gene has CDR1 MDHEN and CDR2 SYDVKM. The CDR3 is made up of 16 amino acids. CDR3 amino acids: CASNPPGSLNGNTIYF. DNA for the CDR3: TGTGCCAGCAACCCGCCAGGGAGTCTTAATGGAAACACCATATATTTT. The full variable domain, with the rest looked up from reference TRBV28 and TRBJ1-3, is DVKVTQSSRYLVKRTGEKVFLECVQDMDHENMFWYRQDPGLGLRLIYFSYDVKMKEKGDIPEGYSVSREKKERFSLILESASTNQTSMYLCASNPPGSLNGNTIYFGEGSWLTVV.

Only one count was recorded for this clone. V usage is TRBV6-1 and J usage is TRBJ1-1; D not resolved. The V end was cut by 1 base, the J end by 5 bases, with 17 bases between. CDR1 is MNHNS and CDR2 is SASEGT in the germline V gene. There are 16 residues in the CDR3. The CDR3 here is CASSEVRSEWGTEAFF. As DNA, the CDR3 is TGTGCCAGCAGTGAAGTAAGGTCAGAGTGGGGAACTGAAGCTTTCTTT.

This clone was detected once. This chain connects TRBV11-2 to TRBJ1-3; a possible D gene is TRBD1 (6 bases). Trimming cost V 4 bases and J 6 bases, with 16 bases left between them. The CDR3 is 15 residues long. CDR1 is SGHAT and CDR2 is FQNNGV in the germline V gene. CDR3 in amino acids: CASSSLFWGQNTIYF. The CDR3 DNA reads TGTGCCAGCAGCTCCCTTTTTTGGGGACAAAACACCATATATTTT. The variable domain in full, with the rest retrieved from reference TRBV11-2 and TRBJ1-3, is EAGVAQSPRYKIIEKRQSVAFWCNPISGHATLYWYQQILGQGPKLLIQFQNNGVVDDSQLPKDRFSAERLKGVDSTLKIQPAKLEDSAVYLCASSSLFWGQNTIYFGEGSWLTVV.

The chain couples TRBV27 to TRBJ2-6, with 10 bases fitting TRBD1. Per the germline V gene, CDR1 is MNHEY and CDR2 is SMNVEV (reference sequence). The CDR3 runs 15 residues. The J segment lost 2 bases and the V segment lost 6 bases, leaving 1 base of the junction unmatched. The CDR3 loop reads CASRTGGAGANVLTF. The CDR3 DNA is TGTGCCAGCAGGACAGGGGGCGCTGGGGCCAACGTCCTGACTTTC.

This clone was detected once. This sequence joins TRBV7-9 and TRBJ2-2; 11 bases align to TRBD1. The CDR3 covers 15 residues. The junction had 3 bases not matched to a gene; V was cut back by 4 bases and J by 5 bases. CDR1 is SEHNR, CDR2 FQNEAQ, per germline (reference sequence). DNA of the CDR3: TGTGCCAGCAGCTGGGGACAGGGGGAAACCGGGGAGCTGTTTTTT. This translates into CASSWGQGETGELFF.